This T cell receptor (beta chain) was sequenced for a study of tumor and adjacent non-tumor tissue in lung cancer. Across the whole study: Histology: about a dozen adenocarcinoma, a couple of squamous cell carcinoma, 1 small cell lung cancer. Stage I to III disease affected about nine men and about five women aged about 31 to 85. Study results and limitations: Compared with tumor, normal lung showed significantly lower TCR diversity.

A note on this clonotype: Its target is not known.

Germline CDR1 reads MNHNS; CDR2 reads SASEGT. Germline trimming cut 2 bases from V and 8 bases from J; bases unmatched to any gene: 6. The CDR3 has 15 residues. This sample's RNA came from whole unsorted tissue. Between August and November 2014, newly diagnosed, chemotherapy-naive lung cancer patients underwent thoracic surgery in China. A modified ARM-PCR protocol with three rounds of nested PCR amplified TCRbeta. MiXCR, run by TCRdb on the multiplex PCR reads, gives a single entry per CDR3 protein. The sample yields roughly 200,000 distinct CDR3 sequences, 70% to 75% seen once. Sequencing was performed on lung tumor tissue. V and J are TRBV6-1 and TRBJ2-5, with 12 nucleotides matching TRBD2. The clonotype was recovered from a man in his sixties with non-small cell lung cancer. Here the CDR3 DNA reads TGTGCCAGCAGTGAACTAGCGGGGGGGTCCGAAACCCAGTACTTC. Translation: CASSELAGGSETQYF.